This entry describes one T cell receptor beta chain. Trimming at V came to 1 base and at J to 8 bases, leaving 10 bases not matched to a gene. Germline assignment: CDR1 MGHRA and CDR2 YSYEKL. The CDR3 loop spans 17 amino acids. In the original workflow: Reference gene primer amplification gave nucleated cell count estimates. Produced via immunoSEQ multiplex PCR; TCRdb's table is partial and in-frame only. The D gene and trimming were derived from the DNA, and the V and J assignments and clone size from that table. The sample has about 190,000 clones; around 80% are singletons. This sample is part of a study of blood T cell repertoires in COVID-19. On the study more broadly: Nucleic acid was either cDNA or gDNA, and it came from T cells, B-cell-depleted T cells, or PBMCs.

This TCR was recovered from a human donor in a cohort sampled during active COVID-19. The genes are TRBV4-1 and TRBJ2-2; 10 bases fit TRBD2. The sequenced sample consisted of peripheral blood. In DNA form, the CDR3 reads TGCGCCAGCAGCCAAGCCCCAGCGGGAGGGCCCTCTGGGGAGCTGTTTTTT. This sequence encodes CASSQAPAGGPSGELFF.